Listed here are 32 T cell receptor beta chains from one sample, sequenced in a study of T-cell memory formation after mild COVID-19. TCRdb analysed the 5' RACE reads with MiXCR anew, one entry per CDR3 protein. The sample carries 250,000 or so distinct CDR3 sequences, more than 15% recorded once. Sequencing was carried out using PBMCs or a T cell subset sorted from them (not recorded which). The source of these receptors is a man younger than 35 who had mild COVID-19 (a few samples of this study predate the infection). Cell type and time point are not known.

The chain links TRBV12-3 or TRBV12-4 to TRBJ2-2, with no clear D. V was cut by 8 bases and J by 4 bases, with 11 bases left in between. The CDR3 extends over 13 amino acids. The CDR3 DNA reads as TGTGCCAGCCGTCCGGTTGGCACCGGGGAGCTGTTTTTT. Its protein is CASRPVGTGELFF.

A few counts support this clonotype. The gene calls are TRBV28 and TRBJ2-7; the match to TRBD1 covers 7 bases. The V gene's germline CDR1 is MDHEN and CDR2 SYDVKM. V trimming: 10 bases; J trimming: 2 bases; junction bases outside the gene matches: 8. The CDR3 is 13 amino acids. The CDR3 region is CATTRQGPYEQYV. CDR3 bases: TGTGCCACCACCCGACAGGGTCCCTACGAGCAGTACGTC.

The chain is built from TRBV20-1 and TRBJ2-3; 13 bases are shared with TRBD2. CDR3 length equals 15 residues. J gave up 8 bases and V 5 bases, and 10 bases lay outside the gene matches. Germline CDR1 reads DFQATT; CDR2 reads SNEGSKA (reference sequence). CDR3 in amino acids: CSAALAGGGAATQYF. The CDR3 DNA reads TGCAGTGCTGCACTAGCGGGGGGGGGAGCCGCTACGCAGTATTTT.

This clonotype has a handful of counts. The rearrangement uses TRBV13 and TRBJ1-3; D not resolved. V shed 5 bases and J shed 4 bases, with 9 bases lying between them. The CDR3 spans 13 residues. The germline V gene has CDR1 PRHDT and CDR2 FYEKMQ (reference sequence). CDR3 residues: CASSPKRGNTIYF. In DNA form, the CDR3 reads TGTGCCAGCAGCCCAAAACGGGGAAACACCATATATTTT.

This chain uses TRBV12-3 or TRBV12-4 with TRBJ1-5; 9 bases are a match to TRBD1. Trimming cost V 7 bases and J 6 bases; bases outside gene matches: 1. This CDR3 has 12 residues. The CDR3, as DNA: TGTGCCAGCATGGGACAGGGTCAGCCCCAGCATTTT. Protein: CASMGQGQPQHF.

The chain links TRBV12-3 or TRBV12-4 to TRBJ2-7; no clear D. There are 14 residues in the CDR3. The V end lost 3 bases, the J end lost 0 bases, and 9 bases lay between the germline ends. CDR3 protein: CASSLTSASYEQYF. CDR3 sequence (DNA): TGTGCCAGCAGTTTGACTTCCGCCTCCTACGAGCAGTACTTC.

This clonotype was seen a handful of times. The genes are TRBV30 and TRBJ2-5; TRBD2 is a possible D gene (6 bases). Germline V gives CDR1 GTSNPN, CDR2 SVGIG (reference sequence). Trimming took 5 bases from V and 4 from J, leaving 11 bases between them. This CDR3 spans 12 amino acids. The CDR3 spells CAWLAVGETQYF. The CDR3 DNA sequence: TGTGCCTGGTTAGCGGTTGGAGAGACCCAGTACTTC.

The gene calls are TRBV14 and TRBJ2-7; 10 nucleotides match TRBD1. Per germline, CDR1 SGHDN and CDR2 FVKESK. The CDR3 runs to 13 residues. Losses at the gene ends were 7 bases for V and 6 bases for J; bases not matched to a gene: 6. Here the CDR3 reads CASNHDRGREQYF. In DNA, the CDR3 is TGTGCCAGCAACCACGACAGGGGGCGCGAGCAGTACTTC.

Here the CDR3 reads CAARGGVDTEAFF. In DNA, the CDR3 is TGTGCCGCTCGAGGGGGGGTGGACACTGAAGCTTTCTTT. The chain recombines TRBV10-3 with TRBJ1-1; TRBD1 is a possible D gene (6 bases). With 11 bases removed from V and 3 bases from J, the gap between germline ends came to 16 bases. The CDR3 runs 13 residues. The germline V gene encodes CDR1 ENHRY and CDR2 SYGVKD.

This clonotype was seen at least ten times. This chain joins TRBV10-1 and TRBJ2-7; D is undetermined. Trimming stripped 6 bases from V and 0 bases from J, with 6 bases between. The length of the CDR3 is 12 residues. Germline CDR1 WNHNN, CDR2 SYGVQD (reference sequence). The DNA for the CDR3 is TGCGCCAGCAGCCAAAGCTCCTACGAGCAGTACTTC. Its protein is CASSQSSYEQYF.

This clonotype was observed a few times. The V call is TRBV7-2, the J call TRBJ2-2, with 12 bases fitting TRBD2. V lost 3 bases and J lost 0; bases outside the gene matches: 5. The CDR3 covers 18 residues. The germline V gene encodes CDR1 SGHTA and CDR2 FQGNSA. The CDR3 region is CASSFLAGGTSNTGELFF. In DNA form, the CDR3 reads TGTGCCAGCAGCTTCCTAGCGGGGGGGACTTCGAACACCGGGGAGCTGTTTTTT. The full variable domain, in which reference TRBV7-2 and TRBJ2-2 provide the parts outside the CDR3, is GAGVSQSPSNKVTEKGKDVELRCDPISGHTALYWYRQSLGQGLEFLIYFQGNSAPDKSGLPSDRFSAERTGGSVSTLTIQRTQQEDSAVYLCASSFLAGGTSNTGELFFGEGSRLTVL.

The chain carries TRBV20-1 and TRBJ2-1, with D perhaps TRBD1 (6 bases). The CDR3 has 19 amino acids. Germline CDR1 and CDR2: DFQATT and SNEGSKA (reference sequence). Deletions cut 6 bases from V and 4 bases from J, with 31 bases between. The CDR3 nucleotides are TGCAGTGCCACGAGCAGCACAACAGGGCCGACAGGACTTTACAATGAGCAGTTCTTC. Residues: CSATSSTTGPTGLYNEQFF.

In its sample, this clonotype was seen a few times. The chain couples TRBV7-9 to TRBJ1-4; no reliable D call. CDR3 length: 13 residues. CDR1 and CDR2 (germline): SEHNR, FQNEAQ (reference sequence). The ends were cut back, 6 bases at V and 5 bases at J, with 10 bases in the middle. The CDR3 DNA sequence: TGTGCCAGCAGTTTCAGTTACAATGAAAAACTGTTTTTT. It yields the protein CASSFSYNEKLFF.

This chain joins TRBV7-9 and TRBJ2-1; 7 bases fit TRBD2. Germline CDR1 SEHNR, CDR2 FQNEAQ (reference sequence). The CDR3 is 11 residues long. V gave up 5 bases and J gave up 13 bases; unmatched junction bases: 5. The chain's CDR3 is CASSPGLDQFF. CDR3 DNA: TGTGCCAGCAGCCCCGGACTAGACCAGTTCTTC.

The chain uses TRBV7-9 and TRBJ2-7, with D tentatively TRBD1 or TRBD2 (5 bases each). This CDR3 is 13 amino acids long. Per germline, CDR1 SEHNR and CDR2 FQNEAQ (reference sequence). V dropped 1 base and J dropped 6 bases, with 10 bases sitting between them. The CDR3 region has the DNA TGTGCCAGCAGCTTAGGGGGGTATCGCGAGCAGTACGTC. This codes for CASSLGGYREQYV.

This clonotype was detected a few times. The genes are TRBV5-1 and TRBJ1-6, with 8 positions matching TRBD1. The CDR3 extends over 17 amino acids. Trimming at V came to 2 bases and at J to 2 bases, leaving 6 bases not matched to a gene. Germline V CDR1 and CDR2: SGHRS, YFSETQ. The CDR3 sequence is CASSFGQGGTYNSPLHF. CDR3 nucleotides: TGCGCCAGCAGCTTCGGACAGGGTGGCACCTATAATTCACCCCTCCACTTT.

This clonotype was seen a few times. This chain links TRBV7-2 with TRBJ2-2; a weak D match, TRBD2 (5 bases). V lost 0 bases and J lost 6, with 8 bases in between. There are 14 residues in the CDR3. The V gene's germline CDR1 is SGHTA and CDR2 FQGNSA. The CDR3 nucleotides read TGTGCCAGCAGCTTAGCGCGCGGGTCCGGGGAGCTGTTTTTT. It translates to CASSLARGSGELFF.

V usage is TRBV7-9 and J usage is TRBJ2-3, with TRBD1 as a possible D gene (5 bases). Germline assignment: CDR1 SEHNR and CDR2 FQNEAQ (reference sequence). The CDR3 is made up of 16 amino acids. V shed 3 bases and J shed 2 bases, with 15 bases lying between them. The CDR3 region is CASSLQTASITDTQYF. CDR3 nucleotides: TGTGCCAGCAGCTTGCAGACAGCATCAATCACAGATACGCAGTATTTT.

The chain employs TRBV7-2 and TRBJ2-6; D remains unclear. V was trimmed by 5 bases and J by 1 base, leaving 6 bases between them. Germline CDR1 SGHTA, CDR2 FQGNSA. This CDR3 is built from 14 residues. CDR3 coding DNA: TGTGCCAGCAGCCTTAAATCTGGGGCCAACGTCCTGACTTTC. This codes for CASSLKSGANVLTF.

This clonotype turned up a few times. The V call is TRBV12-3 or TRBV12-4, the J call TRBJ2-3, with D uncertain. V was trimmed by 5 bases and J by 4 bases, leaving 13 bases between them. The length of the CDR3 is 14 residues. In DNA form, the CDR3 reads TGTGCCAGCAGTCCACGAACTGGTCCAGATACGCAGTATTTT. Protein product: CASSPRTGPDTQYF.

This clonotype appeared a few times. J is TRBJ2-3 and V is TRBV6-5; D not resolved. This CDR3 is built from 12 residues. Germline V CDR1 and CDR2: MNHEY, SVGAGI. The germline V and J ends were trimmed by 3 bases and 6 bases, with 7 bases remaining between them. The CDR3 bases are TGTGCCAGCAGTTATCCCCCCGATACGCAGTATTTT. This sequence encodes CASSYPPDTQYF.

The chain carries TRBV19 and TRBJ2-7; D unclear. This CDR3 spans 12 amino acids. V was shortened by 5 bases and J by 5 bases, with 10 bases between the two germline ends. Germline loops: CDR1 LNHDA, CDR2 SQIVND (reference sequence). DNA of the CDR3: TGTGCCAGTAGTGGGGTAGGAGACGAGCAGTACGTC. It is translated as CASSGVGDEQYV.

V gene TRBV7-9 combines with J gene TRBJ1-2; D possibly corresponds to TRBD1 (5 bases). V gave up 5 bases and J gave up 9 bases, with 19 bases separating them. The germline V gene has CDR1 SEHNR and CDR2 FQNEAQ (reference sequence). This CDR3 is 14 amino acids long. In DNA form, the CDR3 reads TGTGCCAGCAGCCGCGGCGGGCGGGGCTGGAGCTACACCTTC. Protein: CASSRGGRGWSYTF. Drawing the rest from reference TRBV7-9 and TRBJ1-2, the complete variable domain is DTGVSQNPRHKITKRGQNVTFRCDPISEHNRLYWYRQTLGQGPEFLTYFQNEAQLEKSRLLSDRFSAERPKGSFSTLEIQRTEQGDSAMYLCASSRGGRGWSYTFGSGTRLTVV.

This clonotype has more than one count but fewer than ten. This chain links TRBV12-3 or TRBV12-4 with TRBJ1-1; D remains ambiguous. The CDR3 is 12 amino acids. The ends were cut back, 1 base at V and 4 bases at J, with 4 bases in the middle. Here the CDR3 DNA reads TGTGCCAGCAGTTTAGAGACCACTGAAGCTTTCTTT. Protein sequence: CASSLETTEAFF.

The rearrangement uses TRBV5-1 and TRBJ2-7, with TRBD1 identical over 11 bases. The CDR3 spans 15 residues. The J segment lost 5 bases and the V segment lost 3 bases, leaving 7 bases of the junction unmatched. Germline CDR1 reads SGHRS; CDR2 reads YFSETQ. CDR3 in DNA: TGCGCCAGCAGCTACGGGACAGGGGGAAGAAACGAGCAGTACTTC. Its protein product is CASSYGTGGRNEQYF.

The V and J genes are TRBV7-8 and TRBJ2-7; D unresolved. Per germline, CDR1 SGHVS and CDR2 FQNEAQ. Trimming removed 2 bases at V and 4 bases at J, with 12 bases between. The CDR3 extends over 14 amino acids. CDR3 amino acids: CASSLSWNRYEQYF. The CDR3 nucleotides read TGTGCCAGCAGCTTATCGTGGAATCGTTACGAGCAGTACTTC.

There are a few counts of this clonotype. The chain carries TRBV19 and TRBJ1-1, with 8 bases that match TRBD1. Unmatched junction bases numbered 10, after V lost 4 bases and J lost 0 bases. This CDR3 spans 17 amino acids. Germline lookup yields CDR1 LNHDA and CDR2 SQIVND (reference sequence). Here the CDR3 DNA reads TGTGCCAGTAGTAAACGAGGACAGGGAAGAGTGAACACTGAAGCTTTCTTT. This encodes CASSKRGQGRVNTEAFF.

The chain is built from TRBV2 and TRBJ2-1, with D possibly being TRBD2 (5 bases). Per germline, CDR1 SNHLY and CDR2 FYNNEI. The ends were cut back, 6 bases at V and 9 bases at J, with 18 bases in the middle. This CDR3 is built from 14 residues. CDR3 sequence (DNA): TGTGCCAGCAGGCACCGGGAAGGGTTAGGTGAGCAGTTCTTC. Its translation is CASRHREGLGEQFF.

The rearrangement links TRBV7-3 to TRBJ2-1; D possibly corresponds to TRBD1 (6 bases). Germline loops: CDR1 SGHTA, CDR2 FQGTGA. This CDR3 contains 15 residues. Trimming removed 5 bases from V and 2 bases from J, with 13 bases in between. This CDR3 is CASSPQGLAYNEQFF. The DNA of the CDR3 is TGTGCCAGCAGCCCACAGGGTTTGGCCTACAATGAGCAGTTCTTC.

The chain has TRBV28 and TRBJ1-2; D is ambiguous. This CDR3 contains 13 residues. The germline CDR1 and CDR2 sequences are MDHEN and SYDVKM. V gave up 8 bases and J gave up 2 bases, with 12 bases separating them. The CDR3 sequence is CASVTGPNYGYTF. The CDR3 coding sequence is TGTGCCAGCGTCACTGGACCGAACTATGGCTACACCTTC.

This chain uses TRBV5-1 with TRBJ2-5; either TRBD1 or TRBD2 may fit D (5 bases each). This CDR3 region has 14 residues. V was cut by 7 bases and J by 1 base, with 14 bases left in between. CDR1 is SGHRS, CDR2 YFSETQ, per germline. This CDR3 reads CASSTWDGQETQYF. The CDR3 DNA is TGCGCCAGCTCAACCTGGGACGGCCAAGAGACCCAGTACTTC.

The rearrangement links TRBV6-1 to TRBJ1-2, with D tentatively TRBD1 (6 bases). The CDR3 runs 14 residues. The V end was cut by 3 bases, the J end by 2 bases, with 10 bases between. The germline CDR1 and CDR2 sequences are MNHNS and SASEGT. In DNA form, the CDR3 reads TGTGCCAGCAGTGACGGCAGGGGAAACTATGGCTACACCTTC. Its translation: CASSDGRGNYGYTF.